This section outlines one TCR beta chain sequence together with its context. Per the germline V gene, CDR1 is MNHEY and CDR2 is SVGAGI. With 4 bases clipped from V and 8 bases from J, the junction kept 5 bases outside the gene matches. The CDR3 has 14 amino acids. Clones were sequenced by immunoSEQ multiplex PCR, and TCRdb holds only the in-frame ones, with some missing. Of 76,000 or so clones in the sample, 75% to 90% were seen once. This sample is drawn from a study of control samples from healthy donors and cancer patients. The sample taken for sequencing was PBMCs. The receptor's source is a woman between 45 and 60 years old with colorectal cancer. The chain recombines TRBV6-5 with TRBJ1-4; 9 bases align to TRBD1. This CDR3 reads CASSSGQGREKLFF. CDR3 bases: TGTGCCAGCAGTTCTGGACAGGGGAGAGAAAAACTGTTTTTT.